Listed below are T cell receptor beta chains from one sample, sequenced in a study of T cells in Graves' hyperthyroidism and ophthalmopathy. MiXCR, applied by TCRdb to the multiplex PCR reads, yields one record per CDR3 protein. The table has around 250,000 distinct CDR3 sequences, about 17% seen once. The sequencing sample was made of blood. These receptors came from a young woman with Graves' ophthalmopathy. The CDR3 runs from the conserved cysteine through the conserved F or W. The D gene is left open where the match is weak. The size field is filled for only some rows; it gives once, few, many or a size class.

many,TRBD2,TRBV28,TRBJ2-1,TGTGCCAGCAGTTTCCCTAGGGCTAGCGGGAACTCCTACAATGAGCAGTTCTTC,CASSFPRASGNSYNEQFF
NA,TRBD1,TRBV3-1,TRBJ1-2,TGTGCCAGCAGCCGTCTCGGCGGGACAGGGGTTGACTATGGCTACACCTTC,CASSRLGGTGVDYGYTF
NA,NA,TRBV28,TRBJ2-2,TGTGCCAGCAGGCCGGCCGGGGGCCTCAACACCGGGGAGCTGTTTTTT,CASRPAGGLNTGELFF
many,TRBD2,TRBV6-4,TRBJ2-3,TGTGCCAGCAGTGGGCAAGCGGGGGGCCCCACAGATACGCAGTATTTT,CASSGQAGGPTDTQYF
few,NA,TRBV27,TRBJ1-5,TGTGCCAGCAGTTTAGACAACTATCAGCCCCAGCATTTT,CASSLDNYQPQHF
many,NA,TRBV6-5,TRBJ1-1,TGTGCCAGCAGTTACGGTAGGAACACTGAAGCTTTCTTT,CASSYGRNTEAFF
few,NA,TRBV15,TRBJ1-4,TGTGCCACCAGCAGAGATCTAGACCTTAATGAAAAACTGTTTTTT,CATSRDLDLNEKLFF
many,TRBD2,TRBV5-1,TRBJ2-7,TGCGCCAGCAGCTTGGGGTCTAGCGGGACTACCTACGAGCAGTACTTC,CASSLGSSGTTYEQYF
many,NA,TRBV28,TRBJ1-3,TGTGCCAGCAGTTACTCTCCGAGTGGAAACACCATATATTTT,CASSYSPSGNTIYF
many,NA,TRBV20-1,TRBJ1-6,TGCAGTGCTAGAGAGTCGGGGGGACAAAATTCACCCCTCCACTTT,CSARESGGQNSPLHF
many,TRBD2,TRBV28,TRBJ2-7,TGTGCCAGCAGTTCACCCTCCGCAGGACTAGCGGCGTACGAGCAGTACTTC,CASSSPSAGLAAYEQYF
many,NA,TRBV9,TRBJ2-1,TGTGCCAGCACCCTCCGGGCAGATCCCTACAATGAGCAGTTCTTC,CASTLRADPYNEQFF
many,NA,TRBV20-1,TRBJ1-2,TGCAGTGCTAGGGTACAGGAGAACTATGGCTACACCTTC,CSARVQENYGYTF
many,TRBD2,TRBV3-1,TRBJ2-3,TGTGCCAGCCGAGCGGGGTACACAGATACGCAGTATTTT,CASRAGYTDTQYF
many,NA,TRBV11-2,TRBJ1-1,TGTGCCAGCAGCTGGGGAGGCGGCACTGAAGCTTTCTTT,CASSWGGGTEAFF